In its sample, the clone carrying this T cell receptor beta chain was seen many times. As yet, its antigen is unknown. This CDR3 spans 14 amino acids. CDR1 and CDR2 from the germline V gene are DFQATT and SNEGSKA (reference sequence). The V gene lost 0 bases and the J gene lost 3 bases, with 9 bases spanning the gap. Semi-nested PCR with Nested Universal Primer A followed constant-region reverse priming of full-length variable regions. One entry per CDR3 protein, called by TCRdb with MiXCR from the 5' RACE reads. The data show roughly 40,000 distinct CDR3 sequences, with 18% seen just once and approximately 3% held by the top ten. The study, taken as a whole, reports: Greatest tumor Treg TCR overlap was with tumor naive CD4+ cells.

The source is a female donor with breast cancer. The chain links TRBV20-1 to TRBJ1-5; no definite D call. Sequenced input: naive CD4+ T cells sorted from a lymph node. Subset: naive CD4+ T cells, CD4+CD45RA+CD25-. The CDR3 sequence is CSARDVQYNQPQHF. CDR3 bases: TGCAGTGCTAGAGATGTACAGTACAATCAGCCCCAGCATTTT.